This is a list of T cell receptor beta chains from one sample in a study of blood T cell repertoires in COVID-19. Here immunoSEQ multiplex PCR was the method, and the copy in TCRdb shows in-frame clones only, minus some. The repertoire holds about 190,000 clones, with 90% as singletons. The specimen was peripheral blood. The receptors shown here come from a man over 45 with acute or convalescent COVID-19. Each CDR3 is given with its conserved first and last residue. The D gene is left open where the match is weak. Clone size is not always given. Where it is, it says once, few, many or a class for expanded clones.

d_gene: TRBD1
abundance: NA
v_gene: TRBV2
j_gene: TRBJ1-1
len: 14
CDR3nt: TGTGCCAGCAGTGAACAGGGGGTGAGCACTGAAGCTTTCTTT
CDR3aa: CASSEQGVSTEAFF

d_gene: NA
abundance: NA
v_gene: TRBV6-4
j_gene: TRBJ1-4
len: 12
CDR3nt: TGTGCCAGCACCCAGTGGGGCGGGAGACGCCCTTTT
CDR3aa: CASTQWGGRRPF

d_gene: TRBD1
abundance: NA
v_gene: TRBV30
j_gene: TRBJ1-2
len: 12
CDR3nt: TGTGCCTGGAGCCGGACAGGGGACGGCTACACCTTC
CDR3aa: CAWSRTGDGYTF

d_gene: NA
abundance: NA
v_gene: TRBV30
j_gene: TRBJ1-2
len: 13
CDR3nt: TGTGCCTGGAGACCTTTCGGGGTCTATGGCTACACCTTC
CDR3aa: CAWRPFGVYGYTF

d_gene: NA
abundance: NA
v_gene: TRBV5-6
j_gene: TRBJ2-5
len: 13
CDR3nt: TGTGCCAGCAGCAAGGGGTGGCAAGAGACCCAGTACTTC
CDR3aa: CASSKGWQETQYF

d_gene: TRBD1
abundance: NA
v_gene: TRBV7-9
j_gene: TRBJ2-3
len: 16
CDR3nt: TGTGCCAGCAGCATCGGACAGGGGGAATGGACAGATACGCAGTATTTT
CDR3aa: CASSIGQGEWTDTQYF

d_gene: NA
abundance: NA
v_gene: TRBV3-1/TRBV3-2
j_gene: TRBJ2-5
len: 18
CDR3nt: TGTGCCAGCAGCCAAGATCCTGGCGGGCAGATCGACGTGGAGACCCAGTACTTC
CDR3aa: CASSQDPGGQIDVETQYF

d_gene: NA
abundance: NA
v_gene: TRBV28
j_gene: TRBJ1-1
len: 14
CDR3nt: TGTGCCAGCAGTTTTGCGATGCGGGAAACTGAAGCTTTCTTT
CDR3aa: CASSFAMRETEAFF

d_gene: TRBD1
abundance: NA
v_gene: TRBV7-6
j_gene: TRBJ1-1
len: 17
CDR3nt: TGTGCCAGCAGCACCTTACAGGGGTTAGATATGAACACTGAAGCTTTCTTT
CDR3aa: CASSTLQGLDMNTEAFF

d_gene: TRBD2
abundance: NA
v_gene: TRBV3-1/TRBV3-2
j_gene: TRBJ2-7
len: 14
CDR3nt: TGTGCCAGCAGCAAGAGCGGGGTCTCCTACGAGCAGTACTTC
CDR3aa: CASSKSGVSYEQYF

d_gene: TRBD2
abundance: NA
v_gene: TRBV7-9
j_gene: TRBJ2-1
len: 13
CDR3nt: TGTGCCAGCAGCCTAGCGGGAGGTTCTGAGCAGTTCTTC
CDR3aa: CASSLAGGSEQFF

d_gene: NA
abundance: once
v_gene: TRBV19
j_gene: TRBJ1-5
len: 16
CDR3nt: TGTGCCAGTAGTATGGGTGAGGCGGCTTGGAATCAGCCCCAGCATTTT
CDR3aa: CASSMGEAAWNQPQHF

d_gene: TRBD2
abundance: NA
v_gene: TRBV7-2
j_gene: TRBJ2-5
len: 14
CDR3nt: TGTGCCAGCGGCGGGGGGGCACTTCAAGAGACCCAGTACTTC
CDR3aa: CASGGGALQETQYF

d_gene: NA
abundance: NA
v_gene: TRBV2
j_gene: TRBJ2-7
len: 14
CDR3nt: TGTGCCAGCAGTGAGAGGGGGTCCCCCTACGAGCAGTACTTC
CDR3aa: CASSERGSPYEQYF

d_gene: TRBD1
abundance: NA
v_gene: TRBV18
j_gene: TRBJ2-3
len: 12
CDR3nt: TGTGCCAGCTCCCAGGGGGTAGATACGCAGTATTTT
CDR3aa: CASSQGVDTQYF

d_gene: NA
abundance: few
v_gene: TRBV5-4
j_gene: TRBJ2-5
len: 15
CDR3nt: TGTGCCAGCAGCCCTGAGGTCTCTAGCCAAGAGACCCAGTACTTC
CDR3aa: CASSPEVSSQETQYF

d_gene: TRBD2
abundance: few
v_gene: TRBV20-1
j_gene: TRBJ2-5
len: 17
CDR3nt: TGCAGTGCTAGTTGGACTAGCGGGAGGGCCTGGTTAGAGACCCAGTACTTC
CDR3aa: CSASWTSGRAWLETQYF

d_gene: NA
abundance: NA
v_gene: TRBV5-6
j_gene: TRBJ1-2
len: 13
CDR3nt: TGTGCCAGCAGCCTGCGGGGGGTCGGTGGCTACACCTTC
CDR3aa: CASSLRGVGGYTF

d_gene: NA
abundance: NA
v_gene: TRBV27
j_gene: TRBJ1-5
len: 12
CDR3nt: TGTGCCAGCAGTTTTAGGGGTCAGCCCCAGCATTTT
CDR3aa: CASSFRGQPQHF

d_gene: NA
abundance: NA
v_gene: TRBV9
j_gene: TRBJ1-2
len: 13
CDR3nt: TGTGCCAGCAGCGCGGTTATCGGGGAGGGCTACACCTTC
CDR3aa: CASSAVIGEGYTF

d_gene: TRBD1
abundance: NA
v_gene: TRBV24-1
j_gene: TRBJ2-5
len: 15
CDR3nt: TGTGCCACCAGTGATCAAACAGGGGGCCGCGAGACCCAGTACTTC
CDR3aa: CATSDQTGGRETQYF

d_gene: NA
abundance: once
v_gene: TRBV27
j_gene: TRBJ2-7
len: 14
CDR3nt: TGTGCCAGCAGTCCACGGCCGGGAAGCTACGAGCAGTACTTC
CDR3aa: CASSPRPGSYEQYF

d_gene: NA
abundance: NA
v_gene: TRBV7-8
j_gene: TRBJ1-3
len: 14
CDR3nt: TGTGCCAGCAGCTTAGGAGCGAGGAGAAACACCATATATTTT
CDR3aa: CASSLGARRNTIYF

d_gene: NA
abundance: NA
v_gene: TRBV9
j_gene: TRBJ1-6
len: 14
CDR3nt: TGTGCCAGCAGCGTAGACCGGTATAATTCACCCCTCCACTTT
CDR3aa: CASSVDRYNSPLHF

d_gene: TRBD1
abundance: NA
v_gene: TRBV9
j_gene: TRBJ1-2
len: 14
CDR3nt: TGTGCCAGCAGCCCCCAGACAGGGGGATTTGGCTACACCTTC
CDR3aa: CASSPQTGGFGYTF

d_gene: NA
abundance: NA
v_gene: TRBV5-6
j_gene: TRBJ1-2
len: 13
CDR3nt: TGTGCCAGCAGCAACTACGGCAACCCTGGCTACACCTTC
CDR3aa: CASSNYGNPGYTF

d_gene: TRBD1
abundance: NA
v_gene: TRBV27
j_gene: TRBJ2-1
len: 15
CDR3nt: TGTGCCAGCAGTTTGGGGGACAGGGTGGTTAATGAGCAGTTCTTC
CDR3aa: CASSLGDRVVNEQFF

d_gene: NA
abundance: NA
v_gene: TRBV5-5
j_gene: TRBJ1-3
len: 15
CDR3nt: TGTGCCAGCAGCTTGGTGACCGGGTCTGGAAACACCATATATTTT
CDR3aa: CASSLVTGSGNTIYF

d_gene: TRBD1
abundance: NA
v_gene: TRBV5-8
j_gene: TRBJ2-2
len: 16
CDR3nt: TGTGCCAGCAGCTTGGACGCCAGGGGGAGTACCGGGGAGCTGTTTTTT
CDR3aa: CASSLDARGSTGELFF

d_gene: TRBD1
abundance: NA
v_gene: TRBV25-1
j_gene: TRBJ2-5
len: 17
CDR3nt: TGTGCCAGCAGTGAGTGGGGGACAGGGGGGGTACAGGAGACCCAGTACTTC
CDR3aa: CASSEWGTGGVQETQYF

d_gene: TRBD1
abundance: few
v_gene: TRBV19
j_gene: TRBJ2-2
len: 16
CDR3nt: TGTGCCAGTAGTATTGTCCCAGGGGGCGACACCGGGGAGCTGTTTTTT
CDR3aa: CASSIVPGGDTGELFF

d_gene: TRBD1
abundance: NA
v_gene: TRBV9
j_gene: TRBJ1-1
len: 14
CDR3nt: TGTGCCAGCAGCGCGGGACAGCTGAACACTGAAGCTTTCTTT
CDR3aa: CASSAGQLNTEAFF

d_gene: TRBD1
abundance: NA
v_gene: TRBV6-5
j_gene: TRBJ1-2
len: 15
CDR3nt: TGTGCCAGCAGCCGGGACAGGGGGACTAACTATGGCTACACCTTC
CDR3aa: CASSRDRGTNYGYTF

d_gene: TRBD2
abundance: NA
v_gene: TRBV19
j_gene: TRBJ2-3
len: 16
CDR3nt: TGTGCCAGTAGTACTCCACTAGCGTGGGTTGGAGATACGCAGTATTTT
CDR3aa: CASSTPLAWVGDTQYF

d_gene: NA
abundance: NA
v_gene: TRBV9
j_gene: TRBJ2-5
len: 15
CDR3nt: TGTGCCAGCAGCGTAGTTTGTCGGGGTAATGAGACCCAGTACTTC
CDR3aa: CASSVVCRGNETQYF

d_gene: NA
abundance: NA
v_gene: TRBV27
j_gene: TRBJ2-2
len: 17
CDR3nt: TGTGCCAGCAGGCGCACCCCTCTAGCAGCTATTACCGGGGAGCTGTTTTTT
CDR3aa: CASRRTPLAAITGELFF

d_gene: TRBD1
abundance: NA
v_gene: TRBV25-1
j_gene: TRBJ1-1
len: 14
CDR3nt: TGTGCCAGCAGTAGGACGACAGGGGGCGGTGAAGCTTTCTTT
CDR3aa: CASSRTTGGGEAFF

d_gene: TRBD2
abundance: NA
v_gene: TRBV18
j_gene: TRBJ2-3
len: 16
CDR3nt: TGTGCCAGCTCACCACTTTTCCAGCGGGGCGCAGATACGCAGTATTTT
CDR3aa: CASSPLFQRGADTQYF

d_gene: NA
abundance: NA
v_gene: TRBV28
j_gene: TRBJ2-3
len: 15
CDR3nt: TGTGCCAGCAGTTTGGGGCTAGTGGGCACAGATACGCAGTATTTT
CDR3aa: CASSLGLVGTDTQYF

d_gene: NA
abundance: NA
v_gene: TRBV11-2
j_gene: TRBJ2-2
len: 15
CDR3nt: TGTGCCACGGGGGGATTGACAGGGGACACCGGGGAGCTGTTTTTT
CDR3aa: CATGGLTGDTGELFF

d_gene: NA
abundance: once
v_gene: TRBV10-3
j_gene: TRBJ1-1
len: 13
CDR3nt: TGTGCCGCCCTTGGAGGGACGAACACTGAAGCTTTCTTT
CDR3aa: CAALGGTNTEAFF